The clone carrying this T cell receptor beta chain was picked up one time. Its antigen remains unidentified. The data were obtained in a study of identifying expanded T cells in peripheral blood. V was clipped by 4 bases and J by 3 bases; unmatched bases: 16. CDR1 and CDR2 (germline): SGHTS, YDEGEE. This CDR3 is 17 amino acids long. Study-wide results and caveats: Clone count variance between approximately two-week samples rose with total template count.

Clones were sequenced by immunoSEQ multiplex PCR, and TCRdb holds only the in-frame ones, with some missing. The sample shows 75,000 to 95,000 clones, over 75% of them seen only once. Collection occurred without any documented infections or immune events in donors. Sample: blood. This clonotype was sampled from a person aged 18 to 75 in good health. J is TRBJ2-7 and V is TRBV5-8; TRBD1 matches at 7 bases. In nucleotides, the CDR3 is TGTGCCAGCAGCCAATACCATGGACAGGCAACAAACTACGAGCAGTACTTC. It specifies CASSQYHGQATNYEQYF. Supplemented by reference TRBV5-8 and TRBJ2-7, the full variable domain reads EAGVTQSPTHLIKTRGQQATLRCSPISGHTSVYWYQQALGLGLQFLLWYDEGEERNRGNFPPRFSGRQFPNYSSELNVNALELEDSALYLCASSQYHGQATNYEQYFGPGTRLTVT.